The 18 T cell receptor beta chains reported below all come from one sample, sequenced in a study of T cells after yellow fever vaccination. MiXCR, run by TCRdb on the 5' RACE reads, gives a single entry per CDR3 protein. This sample has hundreds of thousands of distinct CDR3 sequences; more than 3% occur once, and the top ten carry around 24%. The source material was PBMCs, sampled on the day of the yellow fever booster vaccination. The receptors shown here come from a man younger than 30 who received the YFV17D yellow fever vaccine.

Only a few counts were recorded for this clonotype. This chain joins TRBV6-6 and TRBJ1-6, with D uncertain. The CDR3 spans 14 residues. The ends were cut back, 7 bases at V and 7 bases at J, with 14 bases in the middle. Per the germline V gene, CDR1 is MNHNY and CDR2 is SVGAGI (reference sequence). CDR3 loop: CASTGHTSNSPLHF. CDR3 in DNA: TGTGCCAGCACCGGGCACACGTCGAATTCACCCCTCCACTTT.

This clonotype was detected many times. The genes are TRBV6-5 and TRBJ1-4; a possible D gene is TRBD1 (6 bases). With 10 bases removed from V and 5 bases from J, the gap between germline ends came to 20 bases. The CDR3 has 15 amino acids. Germline CDR1 is MNHEY and CDR2 is SVGAGI. This CDR3 reads CATGLGAYDNEKLFF. CDR3 nucleotides: TGTGCCACGGGCTTGGGGGCGTATGACAATGAAAAACTGTTTTTT.

This clonotype was counted ten times or more. The V call is TRBV4-3, the J call TRBJ1-1; D remains unclear. In germline, CDR1 is LGHNA, CDR2 YSLEER. The germline V and J ends were trimmed by 0 bases and 11 bases, with 13 bases remaining between them. The CDR3 is made up of 13 amino acids. CDR3 protein: CASSQETWERAFF. The CDR3 region has the DNA TGCGCCAGCAGCCAAGAAACCTGGGAGAGGGCTTTCTTT.

The chain carries TRBV20-1 and TRBJ2-2; 10 nucleotides line up with TRBD2. Trimming at V came to 5 bases and at J to 6 bases, leaving 3 bases not matched to a gene. Germline CDR1 is DFQATT and CDR2 is SNEGSKA (reference sequence). The CDR3 runs to 13 residues. The CDR3 region has the DNA TGCAGTGCTCTAGCGGGGGCCCCCGGGGAGCTGTTTTTT. Its translation is CSALAGAPGELFF.

This clonotype was observed a few times. J is TRBJ2-7 and V is TRBV6-6; tentatively, D is TRBD1 (5 bases). With 2 bases removed from V and 6 bases from J, the gap between germline ends came to 11 bases. The CDR3 runs to 13 residues. Germline CDR1 is MNHNY and CDR2 is SVGAGI (reference sequence). The CDR3 nucleotides are TGTGCCAGCAGTTACCTACAGGACCCCGAGCAGTACTTC. The encoded protein is CASSYLQDPEQYF.

The V call is TRBV12-3 or TRBV12-4, the J call TRBJ1-6, with D possibly TRBD1 on 6 matching bases. CDR3 size: 14 residues. The V end lost 6 bases, the J end lost 7 bases, and 13 bases lay between the germline ends. Written as DNA, the CDR3 is TGTGCCAGCAGCTTGACAGGCTCGAATTCACCCCTCCACTTT. Its translation: CASSLTGSNSPLHF.

This clonotype came up many times. The rearrangement uses TRBV7-9 and TRBJ2-3; 9 bases agree with TRBD2. Trimming removed 4 bases from V and 2 bases from J; junction bases left unmatched: 13. The V gene's germline CDR1 is SEHNR and CDR2 FQNEAQ (reference sequence). This CDR3 region has 18 residues. The CDR3 reads CASSSLGLALPLTDTQYF. The CDR3 region has the DNA TGTGCCAGCAGCTCCCTGGGACTAGCTCTCCCACTCACAGATACGCAGTATTTT.

The rearrangement links TRBV5-1 to TRBJ1-1; a weak D match, TRBD1 (6 bases). The V end lost 3 bases, the J end lost 1 base, and 13 bases lay between the germline ends. The CDR3 contains 15 residues. Per germline, CDR1 SGHRS and CDR2 YFSETQ. The CDR3 DNA reads as TGCGCCAGCAGCTCTTGGACAGCCACGAACACTGAAGCTTTCTTT. Translated: CASSSWTATNTEAFF.

This clonotype came up many times. The chain couples TRBV12-3 or TRBV12-4 to TRBJ2-1; D is unclear. The CDR3 is 13 amino acids. V shed 5 bases and J shed 7 bases, with 12 bases lying between them. DNA for the CDR3: TGTGCCAGCAGTCCTGGTAGTCCGAATGAGCAGTTCTTC. It translates to CASSPGSPNEQFF.

The table lists this clonotype with many counts. This rearrangement joins TRBV5-1 to TRBJ1-4; tentatively, D is TRBD1 (5 bases). The CDR3 spans 16 residues. CDR1 is SGHRS and CDR2 is YFSETQ in the germline V gene. V was clipped by 0 bases and J by 3 bases, with 12 bases between them. DNA for the CDR3: TGCGCCAGCAGCTTGGGGCTCCGGGACGCTAATGAAAAACTGTTTTTT. Its translation: CASSLGLRDANEKLFF.

The chain links TRBV6-2 or TRBV6-3 to TRBJ2-7; D call uncertain. Trimming stripped 5 bases from V and 4 bases from J, with 9 bases between. The CDR3 consists of 12 residues. CDR1 and CDR2 from the germline V gene are MNHEY and SVGEGT. The DNA for the CDR3 is TGTGCCAGCAGTAATCCTGGTTACGAGCAGTACGTC. Its translation is CASSNPGYEQYV.

The genes are TRBV7-9 and TRBJ1-2, with 11 bases lining up with TRBD1. Germline loops: CDR1 SEHNR, CDR2 FQNEAQ (reference sequence). The CDR3 totals 15 residues. The J segment lost 2 bases and the V segment lost 1 base, leaving 0 bases of the junction unmatched. CDR3 coding DNA: TGTGCCAGCAGCTTAGGGACAGGGGGCAACTATGGCTACACCTTC. This translates into CASSLGTGGNYGYTF.

This clonotype has a handful of counts. V gene TRBV12-5 combines with J gene TRBJ2-1; D gene uncertain. Germline V lookup: CDR1 LGHNT, CDR2 FRNRAP. The CDR3 has 17 residues. V was pared by 0 bases and J by 4 bases, with 16 bases between. CDR3 DNA: TGTGCTAGTGGTTTGGTAAGTGCCCCCGGGCCTTACAATGAGCAGTTCTTC. Translated: CASGLVSAPGPYNEQFF. The full variable domain, completed using reference TRBV12-5 and TRBJ2-1, is DARVTQTPRHKVTEMGQEVTMRCQPILGHNTVFWYRQTMMQGLELLAYFRNRAPLDDSGMPKDRFSAEMPDATLATLKIQPSEPRDSAVYFCASGLVSAPGPYNEQFFGPGTRLTVL.

The V call is TRBV12-3 or TRBV12-4, the J call TRBJ1-2; D remains ambiguous. The CDR3 is made up of 15 amino acids. V lost 10 bases, J lost 1 base, and 19 bases lay in between. CDR3 in DNA: TGTGCCACCCTGGATGGACGGCGGGATAACTATGGCTACACCTTC. Residues: CATLDGRRDNYGYTF.

This clonotype has more than one count but fewer than ten. The rearrangement uses TRBV5-1 and TRBJ2-5, with D tentatively TRBD2 (5 bases). Germline V gives CDR1 SGHRS, CDR2 YFSETQ. The CDR3 is 14 residues long. The V and J ends lost 2 bases and 4 bases respectively, with 12 bases between them. CDR3 loop: CASSLIISGETQYF. CDR3 bases: TGCGCCAGCAGCTTAATTATCAGCGGAGAGACCCAGTACTTC.

In its sample, this clonotype was seen a few times. The junction departs from germline at one end; a sequencing error may be responsible. V and J are TRBV10-2 and TRBJ1-2; a weak D match, TRBD1 (5 bases). CDR1 is WSHSY, CDR2 SAAADI, per germline. The CDR3 sequence is 14 residues long. CDR3 DNA: TGCGCCAGCAGTGAGTCTTCCAGCGGGGACTTCACCCGCTTC. As protein: CASSESSSGDFTRF.

The sample holds many counts of this clonotype. The chain couples TRBV7-9 to TRBJ2-7; D gene uncertain. The CDR3 spans 14 residues. Trimming removed 1 base from V and 3 bases from J, with 10 bases in between. Germline CDR1 reads SEHNR; CDR2 reads FQNEAQ (reference sequence). In DNA, the CDR3 is TGTGCCAGCAGCTTAGGAACAGCGAACTACGAGCAGTACGTC. Protein: CASSLGTANYEQYV.

Many counts were recorded for this clonotype. This chain uses TRBV5-1 with TRBJ2-7; 7 bases align to TRBD1. Germline CDR1 SGHRS, CDR2 YFSETQ. Trimming removed 2 bases from V and 2 bases from J; junction bases left unmatched: 4. CDR3 length equals 14 residues. The CDR3: CASSFRDSTYEQYF. CDR3 DNA sequence: TGCGCCAGCAGCTTCCGGGACAGTACCTACGAGCAGTACTTC.